This T cell receptor beta chain was documented in a study of blood T cell repertoires in COVID-19. This clone has only a few counts. Libraries were prepared by immunoSEQ multiplex PCR; TCRdb keeps only in-frame clonotypes and omits some of them. This sample has approximately 140,000 clones; around 84% occur once, and the top ten carry more than 4.5%. Assignments of participants to cohorts depended upon their own reported clinical history. Sequences were obtained from PBMCs or T cells enriched from blood (not recorded which). This receptor was identified in a woman between 50 and 59 years old who had been exposed to COVID-19.

CDR3 residues: CASSQDPGGGYTF. The CDR3 DNA reads TGCGCCAGCAGCCAAGACCCTGGCGGTGGCTACACCTTC. The genes are TRBV4-1 and TRBJ1-2, with unresolved D. This CDR3 comprises 13 residues. The germline CDR1 and CDR2 sequences are MGHRA and YSYEKL. Deletions cut 0 bases from V and 7 bases from J, with 9 bases between.